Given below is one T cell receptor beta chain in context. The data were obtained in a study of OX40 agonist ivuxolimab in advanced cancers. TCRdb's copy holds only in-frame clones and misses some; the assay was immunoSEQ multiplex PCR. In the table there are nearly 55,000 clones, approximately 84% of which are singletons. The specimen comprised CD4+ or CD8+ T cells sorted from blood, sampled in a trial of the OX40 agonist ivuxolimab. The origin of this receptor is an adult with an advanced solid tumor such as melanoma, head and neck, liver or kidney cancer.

The CDR3 region is CASSFSETGAAYEQYF. Here the CDR3 DNA reads TGTGCCAGCAGCTTCTCCGAGACAGGGGCAGCTTACGAGCAGTACTTC. The chain employs TRBV7-8 and TRBJ2-7; 8 nucleotides agree with TRBD1. V shed 3 bases and J 4 bases; nucleotides not matched to a gene: 11. This CDR3 has 16 amino acids. Germline CDR1 SGHVS, CDR2 FQNEAQ. The full variable domain, its missing parts supplied by reference TRBV7-8 and TRBJ2-7, is GAGVSQSPRYKVAKRGQDVALRCDPISGHVSLFWYQQALGQGPEFLTYFQNEAQLDKSGLPSDRFFAERPEGSVSTLKIQRTQQEDSAVYLCASSFSETGAAYEQYFGPGTRLTVT.